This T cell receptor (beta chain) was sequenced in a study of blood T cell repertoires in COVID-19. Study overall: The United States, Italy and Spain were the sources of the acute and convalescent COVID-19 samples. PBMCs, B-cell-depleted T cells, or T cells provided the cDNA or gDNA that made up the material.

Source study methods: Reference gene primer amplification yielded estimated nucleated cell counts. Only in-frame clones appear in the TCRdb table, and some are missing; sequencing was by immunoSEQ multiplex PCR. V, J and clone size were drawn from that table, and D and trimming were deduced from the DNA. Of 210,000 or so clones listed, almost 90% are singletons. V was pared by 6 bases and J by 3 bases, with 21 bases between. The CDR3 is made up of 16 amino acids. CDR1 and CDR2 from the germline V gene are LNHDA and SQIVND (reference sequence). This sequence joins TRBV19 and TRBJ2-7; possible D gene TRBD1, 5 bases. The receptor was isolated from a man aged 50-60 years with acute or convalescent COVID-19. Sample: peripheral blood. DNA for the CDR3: TGTGCCAGTAGCATTACCGGCGGCAGGGCAGACTACGAGCAGTACTTC. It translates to CASSITGGRADYEQYF.